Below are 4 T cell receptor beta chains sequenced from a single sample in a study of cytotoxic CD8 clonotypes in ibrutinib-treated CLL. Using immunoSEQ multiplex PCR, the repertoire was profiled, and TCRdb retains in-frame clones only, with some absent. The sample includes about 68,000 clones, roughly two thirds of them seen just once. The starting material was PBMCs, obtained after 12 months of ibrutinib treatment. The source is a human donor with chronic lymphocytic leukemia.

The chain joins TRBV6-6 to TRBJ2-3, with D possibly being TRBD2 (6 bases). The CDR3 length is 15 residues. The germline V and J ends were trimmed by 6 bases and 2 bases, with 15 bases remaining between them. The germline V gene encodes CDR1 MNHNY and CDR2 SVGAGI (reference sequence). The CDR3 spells CASSEIGGFTDTQYF. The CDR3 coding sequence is TGTGCCAGCAGCGAAATCGGGGGATTCACAGATACGCAGTATTTT.

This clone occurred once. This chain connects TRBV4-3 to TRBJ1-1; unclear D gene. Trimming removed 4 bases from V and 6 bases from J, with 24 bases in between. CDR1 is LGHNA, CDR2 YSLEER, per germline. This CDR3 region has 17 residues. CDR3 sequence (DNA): TGCGCCAGCAGCCTCCGATCCCCGGGCATCGACCCCTCTGAAGCTTTCTTT. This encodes CASSLRSPGIDPSEAFF.

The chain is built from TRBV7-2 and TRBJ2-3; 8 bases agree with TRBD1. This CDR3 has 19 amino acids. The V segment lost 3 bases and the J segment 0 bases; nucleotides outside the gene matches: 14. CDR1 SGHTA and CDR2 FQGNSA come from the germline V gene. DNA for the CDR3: TGTGCCAGCAGCTTGGCAGGGGGCTACTCCAGTCCTAGCACAGATACGCAGTATTTT. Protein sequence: CASSLAGGYSSPSTDTQYF.

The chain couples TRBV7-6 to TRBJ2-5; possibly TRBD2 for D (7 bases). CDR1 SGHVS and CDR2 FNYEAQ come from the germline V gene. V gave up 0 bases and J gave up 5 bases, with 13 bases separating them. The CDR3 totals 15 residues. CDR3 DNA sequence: TGTGCCAGCAGCTTAGCCACAGGGAGGGTGGAGACCCAGTACTTC. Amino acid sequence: CASSLATGRVETQYF.